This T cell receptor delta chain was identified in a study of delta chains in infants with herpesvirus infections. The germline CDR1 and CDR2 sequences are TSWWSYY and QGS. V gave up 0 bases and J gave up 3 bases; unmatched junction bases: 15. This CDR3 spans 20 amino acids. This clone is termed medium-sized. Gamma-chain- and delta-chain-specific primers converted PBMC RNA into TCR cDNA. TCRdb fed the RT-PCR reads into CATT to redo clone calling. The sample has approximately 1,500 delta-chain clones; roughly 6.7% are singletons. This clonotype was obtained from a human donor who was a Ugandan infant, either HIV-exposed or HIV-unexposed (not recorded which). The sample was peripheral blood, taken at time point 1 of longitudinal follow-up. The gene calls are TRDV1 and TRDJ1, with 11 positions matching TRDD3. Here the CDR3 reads CALGELKLRLGDNCPDKLIF. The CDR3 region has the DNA TGTGCTCTTGGGGAACTCAAGCTTCGACTGGGGGATAATTGTCCCGATAAACTCATCTTT.